Below, 15 T cell receptor beta chains from the same sample are listed, as sequenced in a study of OX40 agonist ivuxolimab in advanced cancers. TCRdb keeps only in-frame clones here, not all; method: immunoSEQ multiplex PCR. The repertoire consists of some 84,000 clones, with 80% to 95% occurring once and the leading ten covering approximately 8%. The input for sequencing was CD4+ or CD8+ T cells sorted from blood, taken in a trial of the OX40 agonist ivuxolimab. All receptors derive from an adult with an advanced solid tumor such as melanoma, head and neck, liver or kidney cancer.

This clone showed up just a few times. The CDR3 nucleotides are TGTGCCAGCAGCCTACAGGGGAACACTGAAGCTTTCTTT. This gives the protein CASSLQGNTEAFF. The chain links TRBV5-4 to TRBJ1-1; D possibly corresponds to TRBD1 (6 bases). The CDR3 totals 13 residues. V was clipped by 4 bases and J by 1 base, with 8 bases between them. Germline V gives CDR1 SGHNT, CDR2 YYREEE (reference sequence).

The chain's CDR3 is CASSFEVVGGYNEQFF. The CDR3 DNA follows: TGTGCCAGCAGCTTTGAAGTGGTGGGTGGGTACAATGAGCAGTTCTTC. V gene TRBV11-1 combines with J gene TRBJ2-1, with no clear D. The CDR3 contains 16 residues. The germline V gene has CDR1 SGHAT and CDR2 FQDESV (reference sequence). The V end lost 3 bases, the J end lost 4 bases, and 16 bases lay between the germline ends.

The chain is built from TRBV7-8 and TRBJ2-7; D possibly uses TRBD1 or TRBD2 (5 bases each). From germline, CDR1 is SGHVS and CDR2 FQNEAQ. Trimming pared 1 base from V and 4 bases from J, leaving 11 bases between. This CDR3 is 14 amino acids long. The CDR3 protein is CASSLGGAGYEQYF. The CDR3 region has the DNA TGTGCCAGCAGCTTAGGAGGGGCTGGGTACGAGCAGTACTTC.

The V gene is TRBV7-6, the J gene TRBJ2-5; 13 nucleotides align to TRBD2. CDR3 size: 18 residues. Germline trimming cut 1 base from V and 4 bases from J; bases unmatched to any gene: 9. From germline, CDR1 is SGHVS and CDR2 FNYEAQ. CDR3: CASSLVPQLAGGLETQYF. CDR3 sequence (DNA): TGTGCCAGCAGCTTAGTTCCCCAACTAGCGGGGGGGCTAGAGACCCAGTACTTC. The variable domain in full, completed from reference TRBV7-6 and TRBJ2-5, reads GAGVSQSPRYKVTKRGQDVALRCDPISGHVSLYWYRQALGQGPEFLTYFNYEAQQDKSGLPNDRFSAERPEGSISTLTIQRTEQRDSAMYRCASSLVPQLAGGLETQYFGPGTRLLVL.

The genes are TRBV7-9 and TRBJ2-7; 7 bases are shared with TRBD2. CDR1 is SEHNR, CDR2 FQNEAQ, per germline (reference sequence). J gave up 3 bases and V 3 bases, and 14 bases lay outside the gene matches. This CDR3 has 17 amino acids. CDR3: CASSFTLAVPSVYEQYF. The CDR3 DNA sequence: TGTGCCAGCAGCTTTACGCTAGCGGTCCCATCGGTCTACGAGCAGTACTTC.

V gene TRBV4-3 combines with J gene TRBJ1-5, with a possible D match to TRBD1 (5 bases). The germline V gene encodes CDR1 LGHNA and CDR2 YSLEER. The CDR3 contains 14 residues. The V end was cut by 1 base, the J end by 1 base, with 5 bases between. CDR3 protein: CASSQGDSNQPQHF. The CDR3 DNA follows: TGCGCCAGCAGCCAAGGGGACAGCAATCAGCCCCAGCATTTT.

This clone was seen a single time. This chain uses TRBV30 with TRBJ2-3; D remains unclear. Germline V gene sequence: CDR1 GTSNPN, CDR2 SVGIG (reference sequence). This CDR3 has 14 amino acids. The V and J ends lost 3 bases and 0 bases respectively, with 10 bases between them. CDR3 DNA sequence: TGTGCCTGGAGCGCTTTAGGGAGCACAGATACGCAGTATTTT. Amino acid sequence: CAWSALGSTDTQYF.

This chain connects TRBV9 to TRBJ2-1, with 8 positions matching TRBD1. Germline V CDR1 and CDR2: SGDLS, YYNGEE. The V segment lost 5 bases and the J segment 2 bases; nucleotides outside the gene matches: 6. The CDR3 runs to 15 residues. CDR3 loop: CASSGTGPTYNEQFF. CDR3 nucleotides: TGTGCCAGCAGTGGGACAGGCCCAACCTACAATGAGCAGTTCTTC.

The rearrangement links TRBV7-9 to TRBJ1-4; 7 positions match TRBD1. This CDR3 has 17 amino acids. With 5 bases clipped from V and 4 bases from J, the junction kept 13 bases outside the gene matches. The germline gives CDR1 SEHNR, CDR2 FQNEAQ (reference sequence). The CDR3 DNA reads as TGTGCCAGCAGCCCCCCGTATGGGACAGCTCATAATGAAAAACTGTTTTTT. Its translation is CASSPPYGTAHNEKLFF. The variable domain in full, with the rest retrieved from reference TRBV7-9 and TRBJ1-4, is DTGVSQNPRHKITKRGQNVTFRCDPISEHNRLYWYRQTLGQGPEFLTYFQNEAQLEKSRLLSDRFSAERPKGSFSTLEIQRTEQGDSAMYLCASSPPYGTAHNEKLFFGSGTQLSVL.

This clone has only one observation. The V gene is TRBV9, the J gene TRBJ2-2; D is undetermined. Germline loops: CDR1 SGDLS, CDR2 YYNGEE. This CDR3 is 13 amino acids long. Trimming left V 3 bases short and J 9 bases short, with 12 bases between. This CDR3 reads CASSAPLGRELFF. In DNA form, the CDR3 reads TGTGCCAGCAGCGCCCCCCTGGGGAGGGAGCTGTTTTTT.

The rearrangement uses TRBV11-2 and TRBJ2-1, with a tentative D call TRBD2 (5 bases). Trimming left V 1 base short and J 9 bases short, with 10 bases between. CDR1 and CDR2 from the germline V gene are SGHAT and FQNNGV. The CDR3 has 13 residues. The CDR3 region is CASSLGPGIEQFF. In nucleotides, the CDR3 is TGTGCCAGCAGCTTAGGACCCGGGATTGAGCAGTTCTTC.

This clone was detected once. The chain joins TRBV4-1 to TRBJ2-5; 11 bases match TRBD2. The V segment lost 0 bases and the J segment 2 bases; nucleotides outside the gene matches: 5. The germline gives CDR1 MGHRA, CDR2 YSYEKL. The CDR3 runs to 17 residues. The CDR3 loop is CASSQDELAGVQETQYF. CDR3 nucleotide sequence: TGCGCCAGCAGCCAAGATGAACTAGCGGGGGTTCAAGAGACCCAGTACTTC.

The chain combines TRBV9 with TRBJ2-3, with 9 bases matching TRBD2. The CDR3 is 15 amino acids. Per the germline V gene, CDR1 is SGDLS and CDR2 is YYNGEE. J was trimmed by 6 bases and V by 0 bases; bases with no gene match: 5. The DNA for the CDR3 is TGTGCCAGCAGCGTAGTGGCGGGGGGGCCCGATACGCAGTATTTT. Translating it yields CASSVVAGGPDTQYF.

The chain carries TRBV21-1 and TRBJ1-1; the table's D call, TRBD1, was not checked against the DNA. TRBV21-1 is annotated as a pseudogene. The CDR3 is 17 residues long. CDR3 loop: CASSERGQGLRNTEAFF. For the CDR3, the DNA is TGTGCCAGCAGCGAAAGGGGACAGGGCTTGAGGAACACTGAAGCTTTCTTT.

The chain links TRBV5-1 to TRBJ2-7; 8 bases fit TRBD2. CDR1 is SGHRS and CDR2 is YFSETQ in the germline V gene. Losses at the gene ends were 4 bases for V and 6 bases for J; bases not matched to a gene: 6. There are 13 residues in the CDR3. The DNA of the CDR3 is TGCGCCAGCAGCCCGGGAGGGGGGGGCGAGCAGTACTTC. Translating it yields CASSPGGGGEQYF.